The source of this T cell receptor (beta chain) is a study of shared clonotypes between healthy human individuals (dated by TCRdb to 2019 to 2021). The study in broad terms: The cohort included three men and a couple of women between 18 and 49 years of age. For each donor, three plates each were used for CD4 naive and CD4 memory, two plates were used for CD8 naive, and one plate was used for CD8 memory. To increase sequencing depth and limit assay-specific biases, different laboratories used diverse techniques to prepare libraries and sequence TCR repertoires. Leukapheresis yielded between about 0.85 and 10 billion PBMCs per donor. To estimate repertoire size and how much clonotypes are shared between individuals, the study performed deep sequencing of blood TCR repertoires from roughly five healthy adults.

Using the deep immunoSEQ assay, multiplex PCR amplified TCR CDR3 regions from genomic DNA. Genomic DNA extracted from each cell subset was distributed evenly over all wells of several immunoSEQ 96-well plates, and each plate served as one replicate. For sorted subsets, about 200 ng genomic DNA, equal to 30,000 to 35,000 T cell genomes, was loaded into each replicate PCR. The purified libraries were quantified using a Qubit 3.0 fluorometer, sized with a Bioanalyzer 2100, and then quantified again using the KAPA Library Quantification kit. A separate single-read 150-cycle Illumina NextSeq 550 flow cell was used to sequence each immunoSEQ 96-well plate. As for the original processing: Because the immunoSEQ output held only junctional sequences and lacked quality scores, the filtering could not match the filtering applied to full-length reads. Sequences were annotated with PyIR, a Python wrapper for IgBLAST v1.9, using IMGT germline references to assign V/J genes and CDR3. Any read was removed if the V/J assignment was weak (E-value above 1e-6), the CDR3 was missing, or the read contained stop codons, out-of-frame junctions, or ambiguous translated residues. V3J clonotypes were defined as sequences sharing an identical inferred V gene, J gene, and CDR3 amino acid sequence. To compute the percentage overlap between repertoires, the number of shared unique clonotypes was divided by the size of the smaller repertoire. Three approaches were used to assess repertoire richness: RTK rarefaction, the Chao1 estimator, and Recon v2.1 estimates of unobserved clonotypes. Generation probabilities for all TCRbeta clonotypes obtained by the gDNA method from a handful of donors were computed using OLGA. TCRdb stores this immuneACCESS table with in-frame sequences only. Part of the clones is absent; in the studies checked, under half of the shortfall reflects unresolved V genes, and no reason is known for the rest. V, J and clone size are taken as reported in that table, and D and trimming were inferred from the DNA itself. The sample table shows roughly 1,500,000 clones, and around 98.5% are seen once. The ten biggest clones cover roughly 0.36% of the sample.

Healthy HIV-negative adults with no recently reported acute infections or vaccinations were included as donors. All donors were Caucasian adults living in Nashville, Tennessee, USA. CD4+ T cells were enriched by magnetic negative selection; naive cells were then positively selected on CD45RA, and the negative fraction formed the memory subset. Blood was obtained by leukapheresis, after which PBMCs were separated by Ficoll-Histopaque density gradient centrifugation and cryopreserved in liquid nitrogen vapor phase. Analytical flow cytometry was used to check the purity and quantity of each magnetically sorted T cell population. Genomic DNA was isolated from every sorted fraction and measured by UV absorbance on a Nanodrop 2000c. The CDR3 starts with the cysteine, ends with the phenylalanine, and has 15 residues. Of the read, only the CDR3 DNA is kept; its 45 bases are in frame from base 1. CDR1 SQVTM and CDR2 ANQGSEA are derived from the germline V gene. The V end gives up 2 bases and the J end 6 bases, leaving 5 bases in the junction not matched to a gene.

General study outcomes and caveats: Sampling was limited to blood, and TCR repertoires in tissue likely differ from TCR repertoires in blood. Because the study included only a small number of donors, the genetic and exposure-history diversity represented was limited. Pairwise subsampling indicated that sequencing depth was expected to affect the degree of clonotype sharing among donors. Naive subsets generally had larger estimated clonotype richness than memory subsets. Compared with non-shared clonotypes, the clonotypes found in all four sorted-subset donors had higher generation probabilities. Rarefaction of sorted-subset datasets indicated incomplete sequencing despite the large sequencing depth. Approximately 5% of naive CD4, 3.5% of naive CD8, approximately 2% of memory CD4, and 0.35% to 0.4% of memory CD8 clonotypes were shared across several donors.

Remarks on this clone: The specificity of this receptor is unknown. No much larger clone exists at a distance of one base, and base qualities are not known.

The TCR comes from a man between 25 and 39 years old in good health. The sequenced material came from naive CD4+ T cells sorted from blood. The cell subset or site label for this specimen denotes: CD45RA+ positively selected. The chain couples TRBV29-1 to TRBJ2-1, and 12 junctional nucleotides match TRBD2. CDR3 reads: CSVERLAGDGNEQFF. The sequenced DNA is TGCAGCGTTGAAAGACTAGCGGGAGACGGCAATGAGCAGTTCTTC.